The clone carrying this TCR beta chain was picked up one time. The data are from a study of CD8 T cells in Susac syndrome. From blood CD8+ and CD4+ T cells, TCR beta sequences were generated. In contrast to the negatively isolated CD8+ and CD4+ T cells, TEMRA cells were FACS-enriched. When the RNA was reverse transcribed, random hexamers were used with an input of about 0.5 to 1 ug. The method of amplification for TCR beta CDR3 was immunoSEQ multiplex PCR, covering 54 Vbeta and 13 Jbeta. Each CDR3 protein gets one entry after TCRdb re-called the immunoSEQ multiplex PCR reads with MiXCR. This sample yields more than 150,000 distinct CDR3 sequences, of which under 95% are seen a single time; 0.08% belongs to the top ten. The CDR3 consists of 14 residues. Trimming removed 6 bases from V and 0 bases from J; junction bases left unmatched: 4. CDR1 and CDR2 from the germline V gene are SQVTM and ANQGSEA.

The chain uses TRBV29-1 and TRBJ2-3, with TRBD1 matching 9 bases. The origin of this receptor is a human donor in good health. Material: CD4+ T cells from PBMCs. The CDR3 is CSVGTGSSTDTQYF. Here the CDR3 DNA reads TGCAGCGTCGGGACAGGGTCAAGCACAGATACGCAGTATTTT.